The 10 T cell receptor beta chains presented below share a single source sample, sequenced in a study of cytomegalovirus exposure and HLA in healthy donors. The table came from immunoSEQ multiplex PCR; TCRdb's copy has only in-frame clones and leaves some out. The table lists around 220,000 clones, 65% to 85% of them singletons. Sequences were obtained from PBMCs. The receptors come from a woman aged 25 to 45 in good health and CMV-seropositive.

Note on this clone: Other DNA sequences in the sample encode the same CDR3. The V gene is TRBV27, the J gene TRBJ2-2; D not certain. The CDR3 is 14 amino acids. Germline-derived CDR1 and CDR2 are MNHEY and SMNVEV (reference sequence). V was cut by 5 bases and J by 2 bases, with 9 bases left in between. In DNA form, the CDR3 reads TGTGCCAGCAGTCCCCGGCGAAACACCGGGGAGCTGTTTTTT. The encoded protein is CASSPRRNTGELFF.

Remarks on this clone: Relative to the germline gene, one junction end is altered; a read error may explain this. The V gene is TRBV18, the J gene TRBJ1-2; no firm D call. Looked up from germline, CDR1 is KGHSH and CDR2 is LQKENI. The CDR3 consists of 14 residues. The CDR3 sequence is CASSAPTANYGYTF. CDR3 nucleotides: TGTGCCAGCTCAGCACCGACCGCTAACTATGGCTACACCTTC.

This clone has more than one count but fewer than ten. The same CDR3 arises from other DNA sequences in this sample as well. The chain uses TRBV29-1 and TRBJ1-2; 8 bases map to TRBD1. Germline V gene sequence: CDR1 SQVTM, CDR2 ANQGSEA. The trim removed 0 bases at V and 4 bases at J, leaving 1 base unmatched. CDR3 size: 13 residues. CDR3 sequence reads: CSVEDTGGYGYTF. In DNA, the CDR3 is TGCAGCGTTGAAGACACAGGGGGCTATGGCTACACCTTC.

The chain has TRBV4-2 and TRBJ2-7, with 10 bases lining up with TRBD2. V lost 5 bases to trimming and J lost 3 bases; unmatched junction nucleotides: 4. The CDR3 runs to 14 residues. The V gene's germline CDR1 is LGHNA and CDR2 YNFKEQ. This chain's CDR3 is CASSAGTSVYEQYF. The CDR3 bases are TGTGCCAGCAGCGCCGGGACTAGCGTCTACGAGCAGTACTTC.

The CDR3: CASSNIKTGVGAFF. In nucleotides, the CDR3 is TGTGCCAGTAGCAACATCAAGACAGGGGTAGGAGCTTTCTTT. This chain links TRBV19 with TRBJ1-1; 8 bases map to TRBD1. Trimming cost V 6 bases and J 10 bases; bases outside gene matches: 13. Germline CDR1 reads LNHDA; CDR2 reads SQIVND (reference sequence). This CDR3 spans 14 amino acids.

This rearrangement joins TRBV5-1 to TRBJ2-7; TRBD2 matches 8 bases. The CDR3 spans 15 residues. V lost 1 base and J lost 5; bases outside the gene matches: 8. From germline, CDR1 is SGHRS and CDR2 YFSETQ. The chain's CDR3 is CASSLRLAGLNEQYF. DNA for the CDR3: TGCGCCAGCAGCTTGAGGCTAGCGGGTCTCAACGAGCAGTACTTC.

This clone was seen only once. The chain is built from TRBV5-1 and TRBJ2-1, with TRBD2 matching 7 bases. CDR3 length: 18 residues. The germline V gene has CDR1 SGHRS and CDR2 YFSETQ. Trimming removed 0 bases from V and 2 bases from J; junction bases left unmatched: 11. The CDR3 loop is CASSLGPPSGGAYNEQFF. The CDR3, as DNA: TGCGCCAGCAGCTTGGGGCCTCCTAGCGGAGGGGCCTACAATGAGCAGTTCTTC.

The table lists this clone with a few counts. The J gene is TRBJ1-3, the V gene TRBV5-1; D remains unclear. Germline V gene data show CDR1 as SGHRS and CDR2 as YFSETQ. V dropped 5 bases and J dropped 5 bases, with 14 bases sitting between them. The CDR3 loop spans 14 amino acids. CDR3 DNA: TGCGCCAGCAGTCCTCATGATACTCGAAACACCATATATTTT. Its translation is CASSPHDTRNTIYF.

The CDR3 DNA follows: TGCGCCAGCAGCTTGGGACTCTTATCCTACGAGCAGTACTTC. Translated: CASSLGLLSYEQYF. This chain uses TRBV5-1 with TRBJ2-7; no firm D call. The V end was cut by 0 bases, the J end by 1 base, with 8 bases between. Germline V CDR1 and CDR2: SGHRS, YFSETQ. This CDR3 region has 14 residues.

This chain joins TRBV10-1 and TRBJ2-2, with D hard to call. The CDR3 consists of 13 residues. V shed 3 bases and J shed 3 bases, with 5 bases lying between them. CDR1 is WNHNN, CDR2 SYGVQD, per germline (reference sequence). The CDR3 sequence is CASSERDTGELFF. CDR3 sequence (DNA): TGCGCCAGCAGTGAAAGGGACACCGGGGAGCTGTTTTTT.